A selection of T cell receptor beta chains follows, all from one sample in a study of identical twins. TCRdb processed the 5' RACE reads anew with MiXCR; each CDR3 protein has one entry. Of about 460,000 distinct CDR3 sequences in the sample, approximately 15% are singletons; the top ten hold more than 0.5%. The data were also submitted as part of a second study, on yellow fever vaccine responses in identical twins.

The source material was CD4+ T cells sorted from blood. Receptors were obtained from a woman aged 18-29 years in good health. Each CDR3 is given with its conserved first and last residue. Fields, in order: D gene, clone size, J gene, V gene, CDR3 protein, CDR3 DNA. A D gene is named only where the DNA matches it firmly. Not all rows give a size; the values are once, few, many and, for expanded clones, a class.

d_call: NA
clone_size: NA
j_call: TRBJ2-7
v_call: TRBV6-1
cdr3_aa: CASTEDPSFGEQYF
cdr3_nt: TGTGCCAGCACTGAAGACCCATCCTTTGGCGAGCAGTACTTC

d_call: TRBD2
clone_size: NA
j_call: TRBJ2-1
v_call: TRBV20-1
cdr3_aa: CSARDMAGGPGEQFF
cdr3_nt: TGCAGTGCTAGAGATATGGCGGGGGGGCCGGGTGAGCAGTTCTTC

d_call: NA
clone_size: NA
j_call: TRBJ2-5
v_call: TRBV20-1
cdr3_aa: CSAPRGGPETQYF
cdr3_nt: TGCAGTGCCCCGAGGGGGGGCCCAGAGACCCAGTACTTC

d_call: TRBD2
clone_size: few
j_call: TRBJ2-1
v_call: TRBV15
cdr3_aa: CATTRSLAGPSYNEQFF
cdr3_nt: TGTGCCACCACTCGGAGCCTAGCGGGGCCTTCCTACAATGAGCAGTTCTTC

d_call: NA
clone_size: NA
j_call: TRBJ2-2
v_call: TRBV10-3
cdr3_aa: CAIRGNRESGELFF
cdr3_nt: TGTGCCATCAGGGGTAACAGGGAATCCGGGGAGCTGTTTTTT

d_call: NA
clone_size: NA
j_call: TRBJ2-7
v_call: TRBV7-9
cdr3_aa: CASSKTASSYEQYF
cdr3_nt: TGTGCCAGCAGCAAGACAGCGAGCTCCTACGAGCAGTACTTC

d_call: TRBD1
clone_size: few
j_call: TRBJ1-4
v_call: TRBV20-1
cdr3_aa: CSARGQGNEKLFF
cdr3_nt: TGCAGTGCTAGAGGACAGGGGAATGAAAAACTGTTTTTT

d_call: NA
clone_size: few
j_call: TRBJ2-1
v_call: TRBV7-8
cdr3_aa: CASKTGRGRDTYNEQFF
cdr3_nt: TGTGCCAGCAAAACTGGGAGGGGCAGGGACACCTACAATGAGCAGTTCTTC

d_call: TRBD2
clone_size: few
j_call: TRBJ2-7
v_call: TRBV3-1
cdr3_aa: CASTGGAAYEQYF
cdr3_nt: TGTGCCAGCACCGGGGGGGCCGCCTACGAGCAGTACTTC

d_call: TRBD1
clone_size: few
j_call: TRBJ2-3
v_call: TRBV3-1
cdr3_aa: CASSPWDRGADTQYF
cdr3_nt: TGTGCCAGCAGCCCCTGGGACAGGGGAGCAGATACGCAGTATTTT

d_call: NA
clone_size: few
j_call: TRBJ2-5
v_call: TRBV21-1
cdr3_aa: CASSKSARQGLIQETQYF
cdr3_nt: TGTGCCAGCAGCAAGAGCGCCCGCCAGGGGCTGATACAAGAGACCCAGTACTTC

d_call: NA
clone_size: many
j_call: TRBJ2-2
v_call: TRBV27
cdr3_aa: CASSFWGNTGELFF
cdr3_nt: TGTGCCAGCAGTTTCTGGGGGAACACCGGGGAGCTGTTTTTT

d_call: NA
clone_size: many
j_call: TRBJ1-2
v_call: TRBV5-1
cdr3_aa: CASSFDRLSTYGYTF
cdr3_nt: TGCGCCAGCAGCTTCGACAGGCTATCTACCTATGGCTACACCTTC

d_call: NA
clone_size: NA
j_call: TRBJ2-3
v_call: TRBV14
cdr3_aa: CASSQDLVGRGDTQYF
cdr3_nt: TGTGCCAGCAGCCAAGATCTCGTGGGGCGCGGAGATACGCAGTATTTT

d_call: NA
clone_size: few
j_call: TRBJ2-5
v_call: TRBV28
cdr3_aa: CASSLGRRETQYF
cdr3_nt: TGTGCCAGCAGTTTAGGCCGGCGAGAGACCCAGTACTTC

d_call: NA
clone_size: few
j_call: TRBJ2-3
v_call: TRBV7-2
cdr3_aa: CASSLVGGTSTDTQYF
cdr3_nt: TGTGCCAGCAGCTTGGTAGGAGGTACTAGCACAGATACGCAGTATTTT

d_call: NA
clone_size: NA
j_call: TRBJ2-5
v_call: TRBV11-2
cdr3_aa: CASSLDGADQETQYF
cdr3_nt: TGTGCCAGCAGCCTGGATGGGGCAGATCAAGAGACCCAGTACTTC

d_call: TRBD2
clone_size: few
j_call: TRBJ2-3
v_call: TRBV15
cdr3_aa: CATSRDGSGRGTDTQYF
cdr3_nt: TGTGCCACCAGCAGAGATGGAAGCGGGAGGGGGACAGATACGCAGTATTTT

d_call: NA
clone_size: NA
j_call: TRBJ1-5
v_call: TRBV6-2/TRBV6-3
cdr3_aa: CASSPRGRGSNQPQHF
cdr3_nt: TGTGCCAGCAGCCCTAGGGGAAGGGGGTCCAATCAGCCCCAGCATTTT

d_call: NA
clone_size: NA
j_call: TRBJ2-1
v_call: TRBV4-3
cdr3_aa: CASSQDLRDPYNEQFF
cdr3_nt: TGCGCCAGCAGCCAAGATTTGCGGGACCCTTACAATGAGCAGTTCTTC

d_call: NA
clone_size: many
j_call: TRBJ2-3
v_call: TRBV20-1
cdr3_aa: CSARWGVEGTDTQYF
cdr3_nt: TGCAGTGCTAGGTGGGGGGTGGAGGGCACAGATACGCAGTATTTT

d_call: NA
clone_size: NA
j_call: TRBJ1-6
v_call: TRBV10-3
cdr3_aa: CATQTGPYNSPLHF
cdr3_nt: TGTGCCACTCAGACCGGGCCCTATAATTCACCCCTCCACTTT

d_call: TRBD1
clone_size: few
j_call: TRBJ2-7
v_call: TRBV5-1
cdr3_aa: CASSRRQSGTGAYEQYF
cdr3_nt: TGCGCCAGCTCAAGAAGACAATCCGGGACAGGGGCCTACGAGCAGTACTTC

d_call: TRBD1
clone_size: few
j_call: TRBJ2-3
v_call: TRBV12-3/TRBV12-4
cdr3_aa: CASTQTGGLRTDTQYF
cdr3_nt: TGTGCCAGCACCCAGACAGGGGGCCTTCGCACAGATACGCAGTATTTT

d_call: NA
clone_size: many
j_call: TRBJ2-2
v_call: TRBV7-9
cdr3_aa: CASNLGGPGELFF
cdr3_nt: TGTGCCAGCAACCTGGGGGGGCCCGGGGAGCTGTTTTTT

d_call: NA
clone_size: NA
j_call: TRBJ2-7
v_call: TRBV6-1
cdr3_aa: CASSESDRSYEQYF
cdr3_nt: TGTGCCAGCAGTGAGTCAGACAGATCCTACGAGCAGTACTTC

d_call: TRBD1
clone_size: many
j_call: TRBJ2-7
v_call: TRBV12-3/TRBV12-4
cdr3_aa: CASSSRTGNSYEQYF
cdr3_nt: TGTGCCAGCAGTTCCCGGACAGGGAACTCCTACGAGCAGTACTTC

d_call: TRBD1
clone_size: few
j_call: TRBJ2-3
v_call: TRBV10-1
cdr3_aa: CASSPDRGRADTQYF
cdr3_nt: TGCGCCAGCAGTCCTGACAGGGGGCGTGCAGATACGCAGTATTTT

d_call: NA
clone_size: many
j_call: TRBJ2-7
v_call: TRBV5-1
cdr3_aa: CASSFGTGTYEQYF
cdr3_nt: TGCGCCAGCAGCTTCGGTACAGGGACCTACGAGCAGTACTTC

d_call: NA
clone_size: few
j_call: TRBJ2-7
v_call: TRBV4-3
cdr3_aa: CASSQDRESYEQYF
cdr3_nt: TGCGCCAGCAGCCAAGATAGGGAGTCCTACGAGCAGTACTTC

d_call: NA
clone_size: few
j_call: TRBJ2-3
v_call: TRBV12-5
cdr3_aa: CASGLGEIRTDTQYF
cdr3_nt: TGTGCTAGTGGTTTGGGGGAGATCCGCACAGATACGCAGTATTTT

d_call: TRBD1
clone_size: few
j_call: TRBJ2-7
v_call: TRBV29-1
cdr3_aa: CSAGDRTYEQYF
cdr3_nt: TGCAGCGCAGGGGACAGAACCTACGAGCAGTACTTC

d_call: TRBD1
clone_size: NA
j_call: TRBJ2-3
v_call: TRBV7-2
cdr3_aa: CASSLRTGVSTDTQYF
cdr3_nt: TGTGCCAGCAGCTTGAGAACAGGGGTGAGCACAGATACGCAGTATTTT

d_call: NA
clone_size: many
j_call: TRBJ2-3
v_call: TRBV20-1
cdr3_aa: CSARDRARGTDTQYF
cdr3_nt: TGCAGTGCTAGAGATCGGGCTAGAGGCACAGATACGCAGTATTTT

d_call: NA
clone_size: few
j_call: TRBJ2-3
v_call: TRBV7-9
cdr3_aa: CASSLELTDTQYF
cdr3_nt: TGTGCCAGCAGCTTAGAACTAACAGATACGCAGTATTTT

d_call: TRBD2
clone_size: NA
j_call: TRBJ2-3
v_call: TRBV7-6
cdr3_aa: CALLLRSREGADTQYF
cdr3_nt: TGTGCACTACTCCTCCGTTCGCGGGAGGGCGCAGATACGCAGTATTTT

d_call: NA
clone_size: NA
j_call: TRBJ2-5
v_call: TRBV6-1
cdr3_aa: CASRSGEYQETQYF
cdr3_nt: TGTGCCAGCAGGTCGGGGGAATACCAAGAGACCCAGTACTTC

d_call: TRBD2
clone_size: NA
j_call: TRBJ2-3
v_call: TRBV7-2
cdr3_aa: CASNTLGLASDTQYF
cdr3_nt: TGTGCCAGCAACACTCTGGGACTAGCATCGGATACGCAGTATTTT

d_call: NA
clone_size: few
j_call: TRBJ1-4
v_call: TRBV20-1
cdr3_aa: CSASATNNEKLFF
cdr3_nt: TGCAGTGCTAGCGCCACCAATAATGAAAAACTGTTTTTT

d_call: TRBD1
clone_size: few
j_call: TRBJ2-1
v_call: TRBV15
cdr3_aa: CATSRTGGTYNEQFF
cdr3_nt: TGTGCCACCAGCAGGACAGGGGGAACCTACAATGAGCAGTTCTTC

d_call: TRBD2
clone_size: NA
j_call: TRBJ2-1
v_call: TRBV19
cdr3_aa: CASSIERLAPKFF
cdr3_nt: TGTGCCAGTAGTATAGAGAGACTAGCACCGAAGTTCTTC

d_call: TRBD2
clone_size: few
j_call: TRBJ2-1
v_call: TRBV2
cdr3_aa: CASSKTSGGAVEQFF
cdr3_nt: TGTGCCAGCAGTAAGACTAGCGGGGGGGCCGTTGAGCAGTTCTTC

d_call: NA
clone_size: NA
j_call: TRBJ2-7
v_call: TRBV28
cdr3_aa: CASSTAPHFEQYF
cdr3_nt: TGTGCCAGCAGTACCGCACCGCACTTTGAGCAGTACTTC

d_call: TRBD2
clone_size: few
j_call: TRBJ2-7
v_call: TRBV14
cdr3_aa: CASSRVKAGYYEQYF
cdr3_nt: TGTGCCAGTAGCCGAGTGAAAGCGGGATACTACGAGCAGTACTTC

d_call: NA
clone_size: NA
j_call: TRBJ1-2
v_call: TRBV7-9
cdr3_aa: CASSPHMGGNGYTF
cdr3_nt: TGTGCCAGCAGCCCTCACATGGGTGGGAATGGCTACACCTTC

d_call: TRBD2
clone_size: NA
j_call: TRBJ2-3
v_call: TRBV20-1
cdr3_aa: CSARMPSGSVWDTQYF
cdr3_nt: TGCAGTGCTAGAATGCCTAGCGGGAGTGTCTGGGATACGCAGTATTTT

d_call: NA
clone_size: many
j_call: TRBJ1-2
v_call: TRBV20-1
cdr3_aa: CSANRDTYGYTF
cdr3_nt: TGCAGTGCTAACCGGGACACCTATGGCTACACCTTC

d_call: NA
clone_size: once
j_call: TRBJ2-5
v_call: TRBV28
cdr3_aa: CASSVYWGARETQYF
cdr3_nt: TGTGCCAGCTCAGTTTACTGGGGGGCGCGTGAGACCCAGTACTTC

d_call: TRBD1
clone_size: few
j_call: TRBJ2-7
v_call: TRBV4-3
cdr3_aa: CASSQDIGQVYEQYF
cdr3_nt: TGCGCCAGCAGCCAAGATATTGGACAGGTCTACGAGCAGTACTTC

d_call: NA
clone_size: many
j_call: TRBJ2-6
v_call: TRBV14
cdr3_aa: CASSQGPRGREGANVLTF
cdr3_nt: TGTGCCAGCAGCCAAGGACCAAGGGGCAGAGAGGGGGCCAACGTCCTGACTTTC

d_call: TRBD1
clone_size: NA
j_call: TRBJ2-1
v_call: TRBV3-1
cdr3_aa: CASSRFTGGNFNEQFF
cdr3_nt: TGTGCCAGCAGCCGCTTTACAGGGGGTAATTTCAATGAGCAGTTCTTC

d_call: TRBD2
clone_size: few
j_call: TRBJ2-7
v_call: TRBV7-2
cdr3_aa: CASSLVGGGPYEQYF
cdr3_nt: TGTGCCAGCAGCTTAGTGGGGGGAGGGCCTTACGAGCAGTACTTC

d_call: NA
clone_size: NA
j_call: TRBJ2-3
v_call: TRBV2
cdr3_aa: CASSLRDFPSADTQYF
cdr3_nt: TGTGCCAGCAGTCTACGGGACTTCCCGAGCGCAGATACGCAGTATTTT

d_call: TRBD2
clone_size: NA
j_call: TRBJ2-5
v_call: TRBV20-1
cdr3_aa: CSASGSGRQETQYF
cdr3_nt: TGCAGTGCTAGTGGCAGCGGGAGACAAGAGACCCAGTACTTC

d_call: TRBD2
clone_size: few
j_call: TRBJ2-1
v_call: TRBV5-1
cdr3_aa: CASSSNGGAQQFF
cdr3_nt: TGCGCCAGCAGCTCTAACGGGGGGGCCCAACAGTTCTTC